A single sample is the source of the 25 T cell receptor beta chains below, sequenced in a study of T cell responses to AZD1222 COVID-19 vaccine. Method: immunoSEQ multiplex PCR; TCRdb's copy keeps in-frame clones and lacks some. This sample has approximately 100,000 clones, with 88% found just once. The source was peripheral blood, collected on day 0 of AZD1222 vaccination. Receptors originate from an adult in good health.

The rearrangement uses TRBV7-9 and TRBJ2-4; 10 bases are a match to TRBD1. Unmatched junction bases numbered 3, after V lost 1 base and J lost 3 bases. The germline V gene encodes CDR1 SEHNR and CDR2 FQNEAQ (reference sequence). The CDR3 contains 16 residues. The CDR3 DNA reads TGTGCCAGCAGCTTAGAGGGACAGGGGTTCAAAAACATTCAGTACTTC. The encoded protein is CASSLEGQGFKNIQYF.

This clone was seen a single time. The chain is built from TRBV5-6 and TRBJ1-4; weak D call: TRBD1 (6 bases). Trimming shortened V by 0 bases and J by 5 bases, and 14 bases separated the two germline ends. This CDR3 is 16 amino acids long. Germline values: CDR1 SGHDT, CDR2 YYEEEE. CDR3 sequence reads: CASSLAAAGANEKLFF. The CDR3 region has the DNA TGTGCCAGCAGCTTGGCCGCAGCAGGGGCCAATGAAAAACTGTTTTTT.

The chain is built from TRBV5-1 and TRBJ1-2; no firm D call. The length of the CDR3 is 12 residues. CDR1 and CDR2 (germline): SGHRS, YFSETQ. The ends were cut back, 0 bases at V and 5 bases at J, with 5 bases in the middle. The CDR3 DNA reads TGCGCCAGCAGCTTGGACCGGTATGGCTACACCTTC. Protein product: CASSLDRYGYTF. Filled out from reference TRBV5-1 and TRBJ1-2, the complete variable domain reads KAGVTQTPRYLIKTRGQQVTLSCSPISGHRSVSWYQQTPGQGLQFLFEYFSETQRNKGNFPGRFSGRQFSNSRSEMNVSTLELGDSALYLCASSLDRYGYTFGSGTRLTVV.

The chain combines TRBV12-3 or TRBV12-4 with TRBJ1-5; D is undetermined. Trimming left V 4 bases short and J 7 bases short, with 11 bases between. This CDR3 is built from 13 residues. The CDR3 DNA reads as TGTGCCAGCAGTTATCGTACCGTGCAGCCCCAGCATTTT. This encodes CASSYRTVQPQHF.

CDR3 loop: CASATGHMNTEAFF. In DNA, the CDR3 is TGCGCCAGCGCGACGGGACATATGAACACTGAAGCTTTCTTT. V and J are TRBV5-1 and TRBJ1-1, with D possibly TRBD1 on 6 matching bases. The CDR3 sequence is 14 residues long. V lost 7 bases and J lost 0, with 13 bases in between. CDR1 and CDR2 (germline): SGHRS, YFSETQ.

This chain uses TRBV6-2 or TRBV6-3 with TRBJ1-3; no reliable D call. V gave up 6 bases and J gave up 0 bases, with 21 bases separating them. In germline, CDR1 is MNHEY, CDR2 SVGEGT. CDR3 size: 18 residues. This CDR3 reads CASSRAWQHNFSGNTIYF. The CDR3 coding sequence is TGTGCCAGCAGCCGGGCGTGGCAGCACAACTTCTCTGGAAACACCATATATTTT.

V and J are TRBV7-2 and TRBJ1-1, with D unclear. Germline V gene data show CDR1 as SGHTA and CDR2 as FQGNSA. Between the trimmed V and J ends, which lost 3 bases and 3 bases, there was a span of 14 bases. The CDR3 spans 15 residues. The CDR3 here is CASSLEAGRDTEAFF. In DNA form, the CDR3 reads TGTGCCAGCAGCTTGGAGGCCGGGAGGGACACTGAAGCTTTCTTT.

The rearrangement uses TRBV3-1 (or the pseudogene TRBV3-2) and TRBJ1-6; no clear D gene. V was clipped by 2 bases and J by 9 bases, with 11 bases between them. The CDR3 runs 14 residues. Per the germline V gene, CDR1 is LGHDT and CDR2 is YNNKEL (reference sequence). Written as DNA, the CDR3 is TGTGCCAGCAGCCAACCCCTGACGATTTCACCCCTCCACTTT. It codes for CASSQPLTISPLHF.

The genes are TRBV18 and TRBJ2-1, with 9 nucleotides matching TRBD2. The J segment lost 5 bases and the V segment lost 5 bases, leaving 7 bases of the junction unmatched. CDR3 length equals 15 residues. CDR1 is KGHSH, CDR2 LQKENI, per germline. The CDR3 nucleotides are TGTGCCAGCTCATGGGGACTAGCAGGGCACAATGAGCAGTTCTTC. As protein: CASSWGLAGHNEQFF.

This chain uses TRBV18 with TRBJ1-1; D is uncertain. Germline V CDR1 and CDR2: KGHSH, LQKENI. Trimming pared 4 bases from V and 2 bases from J, leaving 11 bases between. The CDR3 covers 14 residues. The CDR3 DNA reads as TGTGCCAGCTCACTACAGCGTGGAAACACTGAAGCTTTCTTT. Translation gives CASSLQRGNTEAFF.

This chain connects TRBV18 to TRBJ2-1; 8 positions match TRBD1. The CDR3 consists of 15 residues. Losses at the gene ends were 4 bases for V and 7 bases for J; bases not matched to a gene: 9. Per the germline V gene, CDR1 is KGHSH and CDR2 is LQKENI. Here the CDR3 reads CASSRPDRVGNEQFF. CDR3 nucleotides: TGTGCCAGCTCACGCCCGGACAGGGTAGGGAATGAGCAGTTCTTC. Together with reference TRBV18 and TRBJ2-1, the CDR3 gives the full variable domain: NAGVMQNPRHLVRRRGQEARLRCSPMKGHSHVYWYRQLPEEGLKFMVYLQKENIIDESGMPKERFSAEFPKEGPSILRIQQVVRGDSAAYFCASSRPDRVGNEQFFGPGTRLTVL.

The chain employs TRBV28 and TRBJ2-6, with 10 bases identical to TRBD1. Germline lookup yields CDR1 MDHEN and CDR2 SYDVKM. Trimming took 5 bases from V and 2 from J; bases not matched to a gene: 3. There are 16 residues in the CDR3. The CDR3 nucleotides are TGTGCCAGCAGTGCGGACAGGGGGACTGGGGCCAACGTCCTGACTTTC. This sequence encodes CASSADRGTGANVLTF. Looking up the rest from reference TRBV28 and TRBJ2-6 gives the full variable domain: DVKVTQSSRYLVKRTGEKVFLECVQDMDHENMFWYRQDPGLGLRLIYFSYDVKMKEKGDIPEGYSVSREKKERFSLILESASTNQTSMYLCASSADRGTGANVLTFGAGSRLTVL.

This clone was counted once. The chain carries TRBV11-2 and TRBJ1-2; D is perhaps TRBD1 (5 bases). This CDR3 has 15 residues. The V and J ends lost 8 bases and 4 bases respectively, with 20 bases between them. The V gene's germline CDR1 is SGHAT and CDR2 FQNNGV. In DNA, the CDR3 is TGTGCCAGCTCCTCCCCCCGCAGGGACTCCTATGGCTACACCTTC. Residues: CASSSPRRDSYGYTF. Combining the CDR3 with reference TRBV11-2 and TRBJ1-2 gives the whole variable domain EAGVAQSPRYKIIEKRQSVAFWCNPISGHATLYWYQQILGQGPKLLIQFQNNGVVDDSQLPKDRFSAERLKGVDSTLKIQPAKLEDSAVYLCASSSPRRDSYGYTFGSGTRLTVV.

The J gene is TRBJ1-1, the V gene TRBV19; D is undetermined. The CDR3 loop spans 15 amino acids. The germline CDR1 and CDR2 sequences are LNHDA and SQIVND (reference sequence). V was pared by 3 bases and J by 0 bases, with 11 bases between. The CDR3 protein is CASSIYGVVNTEAFF. DNA of the CDR3: TGTGCCAGTAGTATTTACGGGGTAGTGAACACTGAAGCTTTCTTT.

The rearrangement links TRBV3-1 (or the pseudogene TRBV3-2) to TRBJ1-2; D unresolved. V lost 6 bases and J lost 8, with 10 bases in between. Germline CDR1 and CDR2: LGHDT and YNNKEL (reference sequence). The CDR3 runs 11 residues. CDR3 loop: CASSHVKGYTF. The CDR3 DNA sequence: TGTGCCAGCAGTCATGTGAAGGGCTACACCTTC.

The J gene is TRBJ2-3, the V gene TRBV7-2, with D unresolved. Trimming removed 2 bases from V and 2 bases from J, with 8 bases in between. Germline CDR1 and CDR2: SGHTA and FQGNSA. CDR3 length equals 14 residues. DNA for the CDR3: TGTGCCAGCAGCTTAACGCAGAACACAGATACGCAGTATTTT. It encodes CASSLTQNTDTQYF.

The rearrangement uses TRBV6-1 and TRBJ2-1; D is perhaps TRBD1 or TRBD2 (5 bases each). The CDR3 is made up of 15 amino acids. Looked up from germline, CDR1 is MNHNS and CDR2 is SASEGT. V dropped 0 bases and J dropped 1 base, with 7 bases sitting between them. The CDR3 DNA sequence: TGTGCCAGCAGTGAAGCGGGGGATTCCTACAATGAGCAGTTCTTC. Translating it yields CASSEAGDSYNEQFF.

The chain couples TRBV6-2 or TRBV6-3 to TRBJ2-2, with a tentative D call TRBD2 (6 bases). Trimming took 5 bases from V and 2 from J, leaving 12 bases between them. From germline, CDR1 is MNHEY and CDR2 SVGEGT. The CDR3 is made up of 15 amino acids. CDR3 nucleotide sequence: TGTGCCAGCAGTACCTCGCGGGGAAACACCGGGGAGCTGTTTTTT. Its translation is CASSTSRGNTGELFF.

J is TRBJ2-2 and V is TRBV30; weak D call: TRBD1 (5 bases). This CDR3 has 18 amino acids. Trimming pared 0 bases from V and 0 bases from J, leaving 17 bases between. CDR1 is GTSNPN, CDR2 SVGIG, per germline (reference sequence). CDR3 amino acids: CAWSVQFFRASNTGELFF. The DNA of the CDR3 is TGTGCCTGGAGTGTACAATTCTTCAGGGCGTCGAACACCGGGGAGCTGTTTTTT.

V and J are TRBV27 and TRBJ2-2, with 8 bases fitting TRBD1. Germline V gene data show CDR1 as MNHEY and CDR2 as SMNVEV (reference sequence). This CDR3 contains 16 residues. With 11 bases clipped from V and 4 bases from J, the junction kept 15 bases outside the gene matches. The CDR3 spells CAVGELDRAVTGELFF. The CDR3 DNA follows: TGTGCCGTTGGGGAATTGGACAGGGCGGTCACCGGGGAGCTGTTTTTT.

This chain connects TRBV12-3 or TRBV12-4 to TRBJ1-1; no reliable D call. V was cut by 5 bases and J by 3 bases, with 10 bases left in between. The CDR3 consists of 13 residues. For the CDR3, the DNA is TGTGCCAGCAGTATCCAGGCGTACACTGAAGCTTTCTTT. The encoded protein is CASSIQAYTEAFF.

The chain recombines TRBV3-1 (or the pseudogene TRBV3-2) with TRBJ2-7, with D uncertain. Germline-derived CDR1 and CDR2 are LGHDT and YNNKEL (reference sequence). This CDR3 contains 13 residues. Trimming removed 0 bases at V and 9 bases at J, with 12 bases between. The CDR3 spells CASSQDYGVAQYF. The CDR3 bases are TGTGCCAGCAGCCAAGATTATGGGGTTGCGCAGTACTTC.

The chain combines TRBV11-2 with TRBJ2-1; 13 bases fit TRBD2. Germline CDR1 is SGHAT and CDR2 is FQNNGV. CDR3 length: 14 residues. With V trimmed by 6 bases and J by 8 bases, 4 bases remained unmatched. CDR3 amino acids: CASRLAGGLDEQFF. The CDR3 DNA follows: TGTGCCAGCAGACTAGCGGGAGGGCTTGATGAGCAGTTCTTC. Combining the CDR3 with reference TRBV11-2 and TRBJ2-1 gives the whole variable domain EAGVAQSPRYKIIEKRQSVAFWCNPISGHATLYWYQQILGQGPKLLIQFQNNGVVDDSQLPKDRFSAERLKGVDSTLKIQPAKLEDSAVYLCASRLAGGLDEQFFGPGTRLTVL.

This rearrangement joins TRBV5-1 to TRBJ2-7; either TRBD1 or TRBD2 may supply D (5 bases each). V dropped 4 bases and J dropped 2 bases, with 16 bases sitting between them. From germline, CDR1 is SGHRS and CDR2 YFSETQ. This CDR3 has 15 amino acids. The CDR3 reads CASSPSGTETYEQYF. CDR3 sequence (DNA): TGCGCCAGCAGCCCGTCCGGGACGGAAACCTACGAGCAGTACTTC.

This chain connects TRBV7-9 to TRBJ2-7; 7 bases match TRBD1. The length of the CDR3 is 13 residues. CDR1 and CDR2 from the germline V gene are SEHNR and FQNEAQ (reference sequence). The junction had 6 bases not matched to a gene; V was cut back by 7 bases and J by 3 bases. The DNA of the CDR3 is TGTGCCAGCAACTCGGGACAGAACTACGAGCAGTACTTC. It specifies CASNSGQNYEQYF. Supplemented by reference TRBV7-9 and TRBJ2-7, the full variable domain reads DTGVSQNPRHKITKRGQNVTFRCDPISEHNRLYWYRQTLGQGPEFLTYFQNEAQLEKSRLLSDRFSAERPKGSFSTLEIQRTEQGDSAMYLCASNSGQNYEQYFGPGTRLTVT.